Following are 31 T cell receptor beta chains from one sample sequenced in a study of OX40 agonist ivuxolimab in advanced cancers. Sequencing was performed with immunoSEQ multiplex PCR; in TCRdb, only in-frame clones are kept and a portion is missing. This table has about 2,800 clones, 55% to 85% appearing once. The sequencing here drew on CD4+ or CD8+ T cells sorted from blood, taken in a trial of the OX40 agonist ivuxolimab. The source is an adult with an advanced solid tumor such as melanoma, head and neck, liver or kidney cancer.

The chain is built from TRBV27 and TRBJ1-1, with D possibly matching TRBD1 (5 bases). Trimming took off 3 bases at V and 5 bases at J, with 13 bases between the two ends. The CDR3 has 14 residues. CDR1 is MNHEY and CDR2 is SMNVEV in the germline V gene (reference sequence). DNA for the CDR3: TGTGCCAGCAGTTTGCAAGGGGTGGGGACTGAAGCTTTCTTT. It is translated as CASSLQGVGTEAFF.

The genes are TRBV30 and TRBJ2-7, with a tentative D call TRBD2 (6 bases). CDR1 is GTSNPN and CDR2 is SVGIG in the germline V gene (reference sequence). The CDR3 extends over 12 amino acids. Trimming removed 4 bases at V and 2 bases at J, with 9 bases between. CDR3 sequence (DNA): TGTGCCTGGACGGGACTTACCTACGAGCAGTACTTC. This codes for CAWTGLTYEQYF.

This clone was observed a few times. The genes are TRBV4-1 and TRBJ2-1; perhaps D is TRBD1 or TRBD2 (5 bases each). Trimming removed 4 bases from V and 3 bases from J, with 16 bases in between. Germline-derived CDR1 and CDR2 are MGHRA and YSYEKL. The CDR3 runs 16 residues. CDR3: CASSPSGRDGYNEQFF. The CDR3 coding sequence is TGCGCCAGCAGCCCCAGCGGCCGGGACGGCTACAATGAGCAGTTCTTC.

This clone occurred a few times. This rearrangement joins TRBV2 to TRBJ1-1; D is unresolved. Trimming took 3 bases from V and 8 from J, leaving 7 bases between them. The CDR3 extends over 11 amino acids. The germline gives CDR1 SNHLY, CDR2 FYNNEI. The CDR3 sequence: CASSEGNEAFF. The DNA for the CDR3 is TGTGCCAGCAGTGAGGGGAACGAAGCTTTCTTT. Combining the CDR3 with reference TRBV2 and TRBJ1-1 gives the whole variable domain EPEVTQTPSHQVTQMGQEVILRCVPISNHLYFYWYRQILGQKVEFLVSFYNNEISEKSEIFDDQFSVERPDGSNFTLKIRSTKLEDSAMYFCASSEGNEAFFGQGTRLTVV.

The rearrangement joins TRBV4-1 to TRBJ2-7; D is perhaps TRBD2 (5 bases). This CDR3 has 15 residues. Germline CDR1 and CDR2: MGHRA and YSYEKL. Between the trimmed V and J ends, which lost 0 bases and 2 bases, there was a span of 11 bases. CDR3: CASSQDIARAYEQYF. The CDR3, as DNA: TGCGCCAGCAGCCAAGATATAGCGCGGGCCTACGAGCAGTACTTC.

The V and J genes are TRBV6-4 and TRBJ2-1; 10 bases line up with TRBD2. The germline V gene encodes CDR1 MRHNA and CDR2 SNTAGT. The CDR3 spans 15 residues. J lost 6 bases, V lost 0 bases, and 2 bases had no gene match. This CDR3 reads CASSDSAGGPNEQFF. DNA of the CDR3: TGTGCCAGCAGTGACTCAGCGGGGGGGCCCAATGAGCAGTTCTTC.

The V and J genes are TRBV18 and TRBJ1-3; the D is unclear. The CDR3 has 13 amino acids. The V end was cut by 3 bases, the J end by 7 bases, with 10 bases between. Germline V gene data show CDR1 as KGHSH and CDR2 as LQKENI. The CDR3 spells CASSPEGLNTIYF. CDR3 nucleotides: TGTGCCAGCTCACCGGAAGGGTTGAACACCATATATTTT.

The chain carries TRBV29-1 and TRBJ2-2; D unresolved. The germline V and J ends were trimmed by 3 bases and 7 bases, with 6 bases remaining between them. The CDR3 consists of 11 residues. The germline V gene encodes CDR1 SQVTM and CDR2 ANQGSEA. The CDR3 nucleotides are TGCAGCGTTGAGGAGCTCGGGGAGCTGTTTTTT. Encoded protein: CSVEELGELFF.

V is TRBV6-5 and J is TRBJ2-3, with 9 bases aligning to TRBD1. Germline CDR1 is MNHEY and CDR2 is SVGAGI. The CDR3 contains 15 residues. V shed 4 bases, J shed 2 bases, and the junction held 4 bases outside the gene matches. CDR3: CASSSGTGYTDTQYF. The CDR3 DNA reads as TGTGCCAGCAGTTCCGGGACAGGGTACACAGATACGCAGTATTTT.

This chain connects TRBV7-6 to TRBJ2-3; tentatively, D is TRBD1 (5 bases). This CDR3 contains 12 residues. Germline CDR1 SGHVS, CDR2 FNYEAQ. The V and J ends lost 5 bases and 6 bases respectively, with 9 bases between them. The CDR3 here is CASSPGMDTQYF. CDR3 DNA sequence: TGTGCCAGCAGCCCAGGGATGGATACGCAGTATTTT. Drawing the rest from reference TRBV7-6 and TRBJ2-3, the complete variable domain is GAGVSQSPRYKVTKRGQDVALRCDPISGHVSLYWYRQALGQGPEFLTYFNYEAQQDKSGLPNDRFSAERPEGSISTLTIQRTEQRDSAMYRCASSPGMDTQYFGPGTRLTVL.

Written as DNA, the CDR3 is TGTGCCAGCAGCTCCGACTGGAATGAGCAGTTCTTC. Protein sequence: CASSSDWNEQFF. The chain links TRBV5-6 to TRBJ2-1; D is unresolved. The V gene lost 3 bases and the J gene lost 7 bases, with 8 bases spanning the gap. CDR3 length: 12 amino acids. Germline V gives CDR1 SGHDT, CDR2 YYEEEE.

This clone was observed a handful of times. J is TRBJ1-2 and V is TRBV6-1; D is perhaps TRBD1 (5 bases). The CDR3 is 13 amino acids. From germline, CDR1 is MNHNS and CDR2 SASEGT. V gave up 6 bases and J gave up 6 bases, with 14 bases separating them. The CDR3 coding sequence is TGTGCCAGCAGCAGCGACAGAGCAGATGGCTACACCTTC. This encodes CASSSDRADGYTF.

This clone came up once. CDR3 sequence (DNA): TGTGCCAGCGAGGAACGGGGCGGGGACGAGCAGTACTTC. Protein sequence: CASEERGGDEQYF. V and J are TRBV7-2 and TRBJ2-7, with a possible D match to TRBD2 (6 bases). Germline values: CDR1 SGHTA, CDR2 FQGNSA. This CDR3 is built from 13 residues. V shed 8 bases and J shed 5 bases, with 16 bases lying between them.

The V and J genes are TRBV7-9 and TRBJ1-5; D not resolved. This CDR3 contains 14 residues. Germline CDR1 reads SEHNR; CDR2 reads FQNEAQ (reference sequence). V lost 3 bases, J lost 4 bases, and 10 bases lay in between. The CDR3 bases are TGTGCCAGCAGCTTCTCCGGGCTTAATCAGCCCCAGCATTTT. It encodes CASSFSGLNQPQHF.

The V and J genes are TRBV2 and TRBJ2-1; D is undetermined. Trimming stripped 4 bases from V and 6 bases from J, with 10 bases between. This CDR3 region has 13 residues. The V gene's germline CDR1 is SNHLY and CDR2 FYNNEI. The CDR3 spells CASSALDINEQFF. In DNA form, the CDR3 reads TGTGCCAGCAGTGCCCTCGATATCAATGAGCAGTTCTTC.

The chain is built from TRBV14 and TRBJ2-7; 10 bases agree with TRBD2. The junction had 7 bases not matched to a gene; V was cut back by 0 bases and J by 5 bases. CDR3 length equals 16 residues. The germline gives CDR1 SGHDN, CDR2 FVKESK. DNA for the CDR3: TGTGCCAGCAGCCAAGATGGGGTCCTAGCGGGAGACGAGCAGTACTTC. It specifies CASSQDGVLAGDEQYF.

This clone appeared once. This chain uses TRBV19 with TRBJ2-7; TRBD1 matches at 10 bases. The CDR3 spans 15 residues. Germline CDR1 is LNHDA and CDR2 is SQIVND (reference sequence). The trim removed 3 bases at V and 4 bases at J, leaving 6 bases unmatched. The CDR3 DNA reads as TGTGCCAGTAGTATGTTCCGGGACAGGGGATACGAGCAGTACTTC. This gives the protein CASSMFRDRGYEQYF.

The chain combines TRBV7-8 with TRBJ2-3, with D perhaps TRBD1 (5 bases). The V end was cut by 1 base, the J end by 3 bases, with 14 bases between. In germline, CDR1 is SGHVS, CDR2 FQNEAQ. The length of the CDR3 is 16 residues. The CDR3 loop is CASSLEGSRGTDTQYF. The CDR3 region has the DNA TGTGCCAGCAGCTTAGAGGGTAGTAGGGGAACAGATACGCAGTATTTT.

The chain uses TRBV7-9 and TRBJ2-7; 12 nucleotides agree with TRBD2. V lost 5 bases and J lost 2; bases outside the gene matches: 1. Germline CDR1 and CDR2: SEHNR and FQNEAQ (reference sequence). This CDR3 is built from 14 residues. CDR3: CASSPSGGAYEQYF. The CDR3 bases are TGTGCCAGCAGCCCTAGCGGGGGGGCCTACGAGCAGTACTTC.

This chain's CDR3 is CASSSLGSYNEQFF. DNA for the CDR3: TGTGCCAGCAGCTCCTTGGGCTCCTACAATGAGCAGTTCTTC. This chain joins TRBV7-3 and TRBJ2-1; D call uncertain. V lost 4 bases to trimming and J lost 0 bases, with 7 bases between them. The length of the CDR3 is 14 residues. Germline assignment: CDR1 SGHTA and CDR2 FQGTGA. Complete variable domain (other parts from reference TRBV7-3 and TRBJ2-1): GAGVSQTPSNKVTEKGKYVELRCDPISGHTALYWYRQSLGQGPEFLIYFQGTGAADDSGLPNDRFFAVRPEGSVSTLKIQRTERGDSAVYLCASSSLGSYNEQFFGPGTRLTVL.

V is TRBV30 and J is TRBJ2-1; D unresolved. Germline V gives CDR1 GTSNPN, CDR2 SVGIG (reference sequence). The CDR3 runs 11 residues. V gave up 4 bases and J gave up 6 bases, with 7 bases separating them. The CDR3 spells CAWIGLNEQFF. The CDR3 DNA follows: TGTGCCTGGATAGGGCTCAATGAGCAGTTCTTC.

The chain employs TRBV4-1 and TRBJ2-3, with D uncertain. V was clipped by 0 bases and J by 4 bases, with 8 bases between them. Germline V CDR1 and CDR2: MGHRA, YSYEKL. The CDR3 is 14 amino acids. For the CDR3, the DNA is TGCGCCAGCAGCCAAGAGGGCCTGGCAGATACGCAGTATTTT. This gives the protein CASSQEGLADTQYF.

This chain connects TRBV10-3 to TRBJ2-1, with 7 bases aligning to TRBD1. The CDR3 extends over 13 amino acids. Trimming at V came to 9 bases and at J to 5 bases, leaving 7 bases not matched to a gene. Germline V gene sequence: CDR1 ENHRY, CDR2 SYGVKD. CDR3 protein: CAIPGQSNNEQFF. The CDR3 bases are TGTGCCATTCCGGGACAGTCCAACAATGAGCAGTTCTTC.

This clone was seen once. CDR3 sequence (DNA): TGTGCCAGCAGCCGTACAGGGTACTCCTACGAGCAGTACTTC. Protein: CASSRTGYSYEQYF. V gene TRBV5-6 combines with J gene TRBJ2-7; TRBD1 is a possible D gene (6 bases). Germline CDR1 SGHDT, CDR2 YYEEEE. The CDR3 has 14 residues. V was clipped by 4 bases and J by 0 bases, with 11 bases between them.

The chain combines TRBV4-1 with TRBJ2-7; the D is unclear. Looked up from germline, CDR1 is MGHRA and CDR2 is YSYEKL. Trimming removed 0 bases from V and 3 bases from J, with 9 bases in between. This CDR3 contains 14 residues. This chain's CDR3 is CASSQDATYYEQYF. CDR3 DNA sequence: TGCGCCAGCAGCCAAGATGCAACTTACTACGAGCAGTACTTC.

The chain uses TRBV4-1 and TRBJ2-7; TRBD2 matches 8 bases. V trimming: 0 bases; J trimming: 0 bases; junction bases outside the gene matches: 1. The V gene's germline CDR1 is MGHRA and CDR2 YSYEKL. The CDR3 sequence is 15 residues long. CDR3 region: CASSQESGSSYEQYF. As DNA, the CDR3 is TGCGCCAGCAGCCAAGAGAGCGGGAGCTCCTACGAGCAGTACTTC.

CDR3 loop: CASSLALVSNQPQHF. The CDR3 DNA reads as TGTGCCAGCAGCTTAGCACTGGTTAGCAATCAGCCCCAGCATTTT. The chain links TRBV7-8 to TRBJ1-5; D is unresolved. Germline lookup yields CDR1 SGHVS and CDR2 FQNEAQ. Trimming shortened V by 0 bases and J by 0 bases, and 6 bases separated the two germline ends. This CDR3 has 15 amino acids.

This sequence joins TRBV6-1 and TRBJ2-1; 9 nucleotides match TRBD2. Germline loops: CDR1 MNHNS, CDR2 SASEGT. The CDR3 covers 18 residues. Trimming at V came to 2 bases and at J to 3 bases, leaving 11 bases not matched to a gene. The CDR3 loop is CASSERGGGGAFYNEQFF. The CDR3 nucleotides read TGTGCCAGCAGTGAAAGAGGAGGCGGGGGGGCCTTCTACAATGAGCAGTTCTTC.

This chain uses TRBV4-1 with TRBJ2-5, with D unresolved. The J call may be mistaken, given a closer DNA end match to TRBJ2-7. Germline CDR1 and CDR2: MGHRA and YSYEKL. The CDR3 spans 12 residues. In DNA, the CDR3 is TGCGCCAGCAGCCAACCGTCCTACGAGCAGTACTTC. It is translated as CASSQPSYEQYF.

V is TRBV19 and J is TRBJ1-2; D unresolved. Between the trimmed V and J ends, which lost 8 bases and 4 bases, there was a span of 5 bases. The germline CDR1 and CDR2 sequences are LNHDA and SQIVND (reference sequence). The length of the CDR3 is 10 residues. CDR3 loop: CASEGYGYTF. In DNA form, the CDR3 reads TGTGCCAGTGAGGGCTATGGCTACACCTTC.

The chain links TRBV19 to TRBJ2-1, with 7 positions matching TRBD2. This CDR3 is built from 14 residues. Germline CDR1 and CDR2: LNHDA and SQIVND (reference sequence). J gave up 4 bases and V 3 bases, and 3 bases lay outside the gene matches. CDR3 protein: CASSISGSYNEQFF. DNA for the CDR3: TGTGCCAGTAGTATTAGCGGGTCGTACAATGAGCAGTTCTTC.